These 31 T cell receptor beta chains came from one sample sequenced in a study of blood T cell repertoires in COVID-19. The protocol was immunoSEQ multiplex PCR, while the TCRdb copy is restricted to in-frame clones and leaves out a portion. This table holds 150,000 to 200,000 clones, around 83% found once. Sequencing input: peripheral blood. Receptors originate from a human donor in a cohort sampled during active COVID-19.

The gene calls are TRBV3-1 (or the pseudogene TRBV3-2) and TRBJ2-7; the match to TRBD2 covers 7 bases. The CDR3 covers 17 residues. With V trimmed by 0 bases and J by 2 bases, 10 bases remained unmatched. CDR1 and CDR2 from the germline V gene are LGHDT and YNNKEL (reference sequence). The CDR3 here is CASSQEVGGGGTYEQYF. CDR3 in DNA: TGTGCCAGCAGCCAAGAGGTGGGGGGGGGAGGTACCTACGAGCAGTACTTC.

CDR3 sequence reads: CASSYWTSGRAWQYF. For the CDR3, the DNA is TGTGCCAGCAGTTATTGGACTAGCGGGAGGGCCTGGCAGTACTTC. The chain couples TRBV6-2 or TRBV6-3 to TRBJ2-7; 15 bases are a match to TRBD2. Germline-derived CDR1 and CDR2 are MNHEY and SVGEGT. Trimming at V came to 3 bases and at J to 9 bases, leaving 6 bases not matched to a gene. The CDR3 covers 15 residues.

The gene calls are TRBV29-1 and TRBJ2-1, with 8 bases that match TRBD2. The CDR3 runs 11 residues. Germline trimming cut 6 bases from V and 15 bases from J; bases unmatched to any gene: 10. Germline CDR1 and CDR2: SQVTM and ANQGSEA. The CDR3 is CSVVPGTRGFF. The DNA for the CDR3 is TGCAGCGTCGTCCCCGGGACTAGGGGGTTCTTC.

The chain couples TRBV7-8 to TRBJ2-7, with D perhaps TRBD2 (7 bases). This CDR3 has 20 residues. Germline V CDR1 and CDR2: SGHVS, FQNEAQ. Deletions cut 1 base from V and 2 bases from J, with 27 bases between. DNA for the CDR3: TGTGCCAGCAGCTTAGTTTTTGGGGGCCAGGCGCGTCTAGCGGCCTACGAGCAGTACTTC. The encoded protein is CASSLVFGGQARLAAYEQYF.

This chain connects TRBV5-1 to TRBJ2-6; D is possibly TRBD1 (6 bases). Trimming cost V 7 bases and J 5 bases, with 10 bases left between them. Looked up from germline, CDR1 is SGHRS and CDR2 is YFSETQ. The CDR3 is made up of 13 amino acids. The CDR3 nucleotides are TGCGCCAGCCGGGACAAAAGGGCCAACGTCCTGACTTTC. This sequence encodes CASRDKRANVLTF.

The CDR3 sequence is CASSSMPQVGYGYTF. Here the CDR3 DNA reads TGTGCCAGCAGCTCTATGCCCCAGGTGGGCTATGGCTACACCTTC. The chain joins TRBV5-6 to TRBJ1-2; D unclear. Trimming cost V 3 bases and J 4 bases, with 16 bases left between them. The CDR3 runs to 15 residues. CDR1 and CDR2 (germline): SGHDT, YYEEEE.

J is TRBJ2-2 and V is TRBV4-3; D is uncertain. The CDR3 extends over 16 amino acids. Trimming removed 0 bases at V and 6 bases at J, with 14 bases between. In germline, CDR1 is LGHNA, CDR2 YSLEER. CDR3 DNA: TGCGCCAGCAGCCAAGATCGAGCTACTCCCGCCGGGGAGCTGTTTTTT. It encodes CASSQDRATPAGELFF.

This clone was seen a single time. The V gene is TRBV25-1, the J gene TRBJ2-7, with a tentative D call TRBD2 (6 bases). Germline CDR1 and CDR2: MGHDK and SYGVNS. This CDR3 contains 15 residues. V was trimmed by 7 bases and J by 2 bases, leaving 18 bases between them. The CDR3 reads CASIKGASETYEQYF. For the CDR3, the DNA is TGTGCCAGCATTAAAGGGGCTAGCGAGACCTACGAGCAGTACTTC.

A single count supports this clone. The chain is built from TRBV5-4 and TRBJ1-1; 8 bases agree with TRBD1. Looked up from germline, CDR1 is SGHNT and CDR2 is YYREEE (reference sequence). With V trimmed by 3 bases and J by 6 bases, 16 bases remained unmatched. The CDR3 runs to 17 residues. DNA for the CDR3: TGTGCCAGCAGCTCCCTGGACAGGGTCGAGGGGGAGCCTGAAGCTTTCTTT. This encodes CASSSLDRVEGEPEAFF. The full variable domain, completed using reference TRBV5-4 and TRBJ1-1, is ETGVTQSPTHLIKTRGQQVTLRCSSQSGHNTVSWYQQALGQGPQFIFQYYREEENGRGNFPPRFSGLQFPNYSSELNVNALELDDSALYLCASSSLDRVEGEPEAFFGQGTRLTVV.

The CDR3 DNA reads as TGTGCCAGCAGCACCGGACAGGAAAAATACGAGCAGTACTTC. Translated: CASSTGQEKYEQYF. V and J are TRBV5-4 and TRBJ2-7; 7 nucleotides line up with TRBD1. CDR1 is SGHNT and CDR2 is YYREEE in the germline V gene (reference sequence). The CDR3 sequence is 14 residues long. The J segment lost 4 bases and the V segment lost 4 bases, leaving 8 bases of the junction unmatched. Full variable domain (missing parts from reference TRBV5-4 and TRBJ2-7): ETGVTQSPTHLIKTRGQQVTLRCSSQSGHNTVSWYQQALGQGPQFIFQYYREEENGRGNFPPRFSGLQFPNYSSELNVNALELDDSALYLCASSTGQEKYEQYFGPGTRLTVT.

This clone appeared once. The genes are TRBV9 and TRBJ1-3, with TRBD1 matching 7 bases. The CDR3 consists of 17 residues. V shed 4 bases, J shed 5 bases, and the junction held 15 bases outside the gene matches. The germline V gene encodes CDR1 SGDLS and CDR2 YYNGEE. The CDR3 DNA reads as TGTGCCAGCAGCCTGTCCGAGGGGGCGAACTGGAGAAACACCATATATTTT. Translating it yields CASSLSEGANWRNTIYF.

This clone has only a few counts. The J gene is TRBJ2-2, the V gene TRBV7-3; D is perhaps TRBD1 (6 bases). There are 15 residues in the CDR3. V lost 5 bases to trimming and J lost 5 bases, with 15 bases between them. The V gene's germline CDR1 is SGHTA and CDR2 FQGTGA. The CDR3 DNA follows: TGTGCCAGCAGCCTGACAGGTAGTGGGACCGGGGAGCTGTTTTTT. Its protein is CASSLTGSGTGELFF.

The chain links TRBV6-2 or TRBV6-3 to TRBJ1-5; weak D call: TRBD1 (6 bases). The CDR3 runs 14 residues. Trimming removed 8 bases at V and 4 bases at J, with 15 bases between. Per the germline V gene, CDR1 is MNHEY and CDR2 is SVGEGT. The CDR3 region is CASCLGGANQPQHF. DNA for the CDR3: TGTGCCAGCTGCCTGGGGGGGGCGAATCAGCCCCAGCATTTT.

The genes are TRBV11-3 and TRBJ1-4, with a possible D match to TRBD1 (6 bases). CDR3 length: 15 residues. In germline, CDR1 is SGHNT, CDR2 YENEEA. V was pared by 5 bases and J by 3 bases, with 13 bases between. CDR3 in DNA: TGTGCCAGCAGCAAAGGGGGGGCTGCTAATGAAAAACTGTTTTTT. It encodes CASSKGGAANEKLFF.

The chain uses TRBV11-2 and TRBJ2-6; 7 nucleotides align to TRBD2. This CDR3 is 18 amino acids long. The germline CDR1 and CDR2 sequences are SGHAT and FQNNGV. V lost 4 bases and J lost 1; bases outside the gene matches: 10. The CDR3 nucleotides read TGTGCCAGCAGCTCCCTGACGGGGGGAAGATCTGGGGCCAACGTCCTGACTTTC. Its protein is CASSSLTGGRSGANVLTF.

V gene TRBV3-1 (or the pseudogene TRBV3-2) combines with J gene TRBJ2-5; D unclear. This CDR3 spans 14 amino acids. V lost 1 base to trimming and J lost 1 base, with 7 bases between them. Germline V gene lookup returns CDR1 LGHDT and CDR2 YNNKEL (reference sequence). CDR3 DNA: TGTGCCAGCAGCCAAGGGGCAGTCCAAGAGACCCAGTACTTC. Protein sequence: CASSQGAVQETQYF.

V gene TRBV9 combines with J gene TRBJ2-2; 9 bases are shared with TRBD2. This CDR3 is 16 amino acids long. Per germline, CDR1 SGDLS and CDR2 YYNGEE. Trimming cost V 2 bases and J 5 bases; bases outside gene matches: 7. This CDR3 is CASSVNRLAGTGELFF. CDR3 DNA sequence: TGTGCCAGCAGCGTTAATCGGCTAGCGGGAACCGGGGAGCTGTTTTTT.

In this sample, this clone turned up once. The chain is built from TRBV29-1 and TRBJ2-5, with 9 nucleotides matching TRBD2. CDR1 is SQVTM and CDR2 is ANQGSEA in the germline V gene. J gave up 6 bases and V 3 bases, and 8 bases lay outside the gene matches. The CDR3 is 14 residues long. CDR3 region: CSVDPSGVGKTQYF. In DNA, the CDR3 is TGCAGCGTTGATCCTAGCGGGGTCGGAAAGACCCAGTACTTC. Together with reference TRBV29-1 and TRBJ2-5, the CDR3 gives the full variable domain: SAVISQKPSRDICQRGTSLTIQCQVDSQVTMMFWYRQQPGQSLTLIATANQGSEATYESGFVIDKFPISRPNLTFSTLTVSNMSPEDSSIYLCSVDPSGVGKTQYFGPGTRLLVL.

The chain uses TRBV19 and TRBJ2-1, with 7 bases identical to TRBD2. V shed 4 bases and J 6 bases; nucleotides not matched to a gene: 15. CDR3 length: 17 residues. Germline CDR1 is LNHDA and CDR2 is SQIVND (reference sequence). CDR3 in DNA: TGTGCCAGTAGTAAGGGTACAGGAGCGGGAAGGACCAATGAGCAGTTCTTC. Its translation: CASSKGTGAGRTNEQFF.

The chain is built from TRBV6-2 or TRBV6-3 and TRBJ1-6; 8 nucleotides align to TRBD1. V shed 4 bases and J 6 bases; nucleotides not matched to a gene: 5. This CDR3 is built from 15 residues. Germline CDR1 is MNHEY and CDR2 is SVGEGT. CDR3 coding DNA: TGTGCCAGCAGTTCCCGACAGGGGAGTAATTCACCCCTCCACTTT. The encoded protein is CASSSRQGSNSPLHF.

DNA for the CDR3: TGTGCCAGCAGACTAGCGGGGGGACCCTACGAGCAGTACTTC. It translates to CASRLAGGPYEQYF. The chain links TRBV27 to TRBJ2-7; 12 bases match TRBD2. This CDR3 has 14 amino acids. CDR1 MNHEY and CDR2 SMNVEV come from the germline V gene (reference sequence). V trimming: 6 bases; J trimming: 2 bases; junction bases outside the gene matches: 2.

The chain combines TRBV6-1 with TRBJ2-2, with a weak D call TRBD2 (7 bases). Trimming removed 2 bases at V and 3 bases at J, with 13 bases between. CDR1 and CDR2 from the germline V gene are MNHNS and SASEGT. The CDR3 contains 16 residues. DNA of the CDR3: TGTGCCAGCAGTGAAACCGGGGGGACATACACCGGGGAGCTGTTTTTT. It yields the protein CASSETGGTYTGELFF.

The chain employs TRBV6-2 or TRBV6-3 and TRBJ1-1; D may be TRBD1 (5 bases). The CDR3 has 20 residues. Germline lookup yields CDR1 MNHEY and CDR2 SVGEGT. Trimming shortened V by 5 bases and J by 4 bases, and 32 bases separated the two germline ends. Here the CDR3 reads CASSDYTRVAGSNVVTEAFF. For the CDR3, the DNA is TGTGCCAGCAGTGACTATACCCGGGTGGCAGGGTCGAATGTGGTCACTGAAGCTTTCTTT.

This chain uses TRBV19 with TRBJ1-2; D unclear. Germline CDR1 is LNHDA and CDR2 is SQIVND (reference sequence). With 1 base removed from V and 3 bases from J, the gap between germline ends came to 9 bases. There are 14 residues in the CDR3. CDR3 region: CASSIVGRDYGYTF. In DNA, the CDR3 is TGTGCCAGTAGTATAGTCGGCCGGGACTATGGCTACACCTTC.

The CDR3 sequence: CASSLTSGRGYEKLFF. In DNA form, the CDR3 reads TGTGCCAGCAGCTTAACCAGTGGGAGGGGTTATGAAAAACTGTTTTTT. This sequence joins TRBV5-4 and TRBJ1-4, with a possible D match to TRBD1 (5 bases). The germline V gene encodes CDR1 SGHNT and CDR2 YYREEE (reference sequence). V lost 2 bases and J 6 bases, leaving 17 bases between the germline ends. The CDR3 runs to 16 residues.

The chain combines TRBV6-1 with TRBJ1-5; D not certain. Germline V CDR1 and CDR2: MNHNS, SASEGT. V shed 2 bases and J shed 7 bases, with 12 bases lying between them. The CDR3 is made up of 14 amino acids. CDR3 region: CASSETARGQPQHF. CDR3 sequence (DNA): TGTGCCAGCAGTGAAACGGCCCGGGGACAGCCCCAGCATTTT.

The chain has TRBV19 and TRBJ2-2; tentatively, D is TRBD2 (6 bases). V was cut by 6 bases and J by 1 base, with 15 bases left in between. Per the germline V gene, CDR1 is LNHDA and CDR2 is SQIVND (reference sequence). The CDR3 is 16 amino acids. The CDR3 nucleotides are TGTGCCAGTAGGCGGCCGGGACTGTTGAACACCGGGGAGCTGTTTTTT. Amino acids: CASRRPGLLNTGELFF.

The chain combines TRBV6-6 with TRBJ1-4; 7 bases are shared with TRBD1. CDR1 MNHNY and CDR2 SVGAGI come from the germline V gene (reference sequence). The CDR3 loop spans 11 amino acids. The V segment lost 5 bases and the J segment 12 bases; nucleotides outside the gene matches: 3. The CDR3 here is CASSNTGELFF. The CDR3 DNA reads as TGTGCCAGCAGTAACACAGGGGAACTGTTTTTT.

The count of this clone is one. J is TRBJ2-7 and V is TRBV28; unclear D gene. This CDR3 region has 15 residues. Germline loops: CDR1 MDHEN, CDR2 SYDVKM. Deletions cut 1 base from V and 0 bases from J, with 10 bases between. The CDR3 loop is CASSLSRIISYEQYF. The CDR3 region has the DNA TGTGCCAGCAGTTTATCGCGTATAATCTCCTACGAGCAGTACTTC.

The chain recombines TRBV5-1 with TRBJ1-1; D uncertain. The CDR3 runs to 14 residues. V dropped 0 bases and J dropped 2 bases, with 8 bases sitting between them. Per germline, CDR1 SGHRS and CDR2 YFSETQ. CDR3 nucleotide sequence: TGCGCCAGCAGCTTGGCGGGGTATAACACTGAAGCTTTCTTT. Protein sequence: CASSLAGYNTEAFF.

This clone was counted only a few times. The chain links TRBV3-1 (or the pseudogene TRBV3-2) to TRBJ1-6, with 8 bases that match TRBD1. The V and J ends lost 0 bases and 9 bases, in that order; junction bases with no gene match: 4. There are 15 residues in the CDR3. The germline CDR1 and CDR2 sequences are LGHDT and YNNKEL (reference sequence). The CDR3 sequence is CASSQDGQGGSPLHF. In nucleotides, the CDR3 is TGTGCCAGCAGCCAAGATGGACAGGGCGGTTCACCCCTCCACTTT.